These T cell receptor beta chains were read from a single sample in a study of T cells in tuberculosis. TCRdb's copy holds only in-frame clones and misses some; the assay was immunoSEQ multiplex PCR. This table has around 30,000 clones, over 85% appearing once. The source was PBMCs, collected at tuberculosis diagnosis. The receptors were gathered from an adult with tuberculosis. Both conserved end residues are part of each CDR3. A D gene is named only where the DNA matches it firmly.

cdr3_aa: CASSQAFSGPAYEQYF
cdr3_nt: TGCGCCAGCAGCCAAGCCTTCAGCGGTCCTGCCTACGAGCAGTACTTC
v_call: TRBV4-1
j_call: TRBJ2-7
d_call: .

cdr3_aa: CSGLRDTFQYF
cdr3_nt: TGCAGCGGCCTCCGGGACACTTTTCAGTACTTC
v_call: TRBV29-1
j_call: TRBJ2-4
d_call: .

cdr3_aa: CASSSRGGRGTEAFF
cdr3_nt: TGTGCCAGTAGTAGCCGGGGGGGGCGCGGCACTGAAGCTTTCTTT
v_call: TRBV19
j_call: TRBJ1-1
d_call: .

cdr3_aa: CASSLGTGVQYGYTF
cdr3_nt: TGTGCCAGTAGTCTAGGGACAGGAGTGCAGTATGGCTACACCTTC
v_call: TRBV19
j_call: TRBJ1-2
d_call: TRBD1

cdr3_aa: CASSQGVLDEKLFF
cdr3_nt: TGCGCCAGCAGCCAAGGAGTGCTTGATGAAAAACTGTTTTTT
v_call: TRBV4-1
j_call: TRBJ1-4
d_call: .

cdr3_aa: CASGSTVWGGYTF
cdr3_nt: TGTGCTAGTGGTTCGACCGTATGGGGCGGCTACACCTTC
v_call: TRBV12-5
j_call: TRBJ1-2
d_call: .

cdr3_aa: CAIRTGGGNYGYTF
cdr3_nt: TGTGCCATCAGGACAGGGGGCGGTAACTATGGCTACACCTTC
v_call: TRBV10-3
j_call: TRBJ1-2
d_call: TRBD1

cdr3_aa: CASSTVDRGFGGYTF
cdr3_nt: TGTGCCAGCAGTACCGTGGACAGGGGGTTCGGTGGCTACACCTTC
v_call: TRBV6-6
j_call: TRBJ1-2
d_call: TRBD1

cdr3_aa: CATGVSIGYEQYF
cdr3_nt: TGTGCCACCGGGGTTAGCATAGGCTACGAGCAGTACTTC
v_call: TRBV6-1
j_call: TRBJ2-7
d_call: .

cdr3_aa: CASSQVPGGTGSYEQYF
cdr3_nt: TGCGCCAGCAGCCAAGTTCCCGGGGGGACAGGATCCTACGAGCAGTACTTC
v_call: TRBV4-1
j_call: TRBJ2-7
d_call: .

cdr3_aa: CASSPKTGEGTEAFF
cdr3_nt: TGTGCCAGCTCACCTAAGACAGGGGAGGGCACTGAAGCTTTCTTT
v_call: TRBV18
j_call: TRBJ1-1
d_call: TRBD1

cdr3_aa: CATSGQDNEKLFF
cdr3_nt: TGTGCCACCTCGGGACAGGATAATGAAAAACTGTTTTTT
v_call: TRBV2
j_call: TRBJ1-4
d_call: TRBD1

cdr3_aa: CASSLPVRLIRGNQPQHF
cdr3_nt: TGTGCCAGCAGTTTACCGGTTCGCCTAATTCGGGGCAATCAGCCCCAGCATTTT
v_call: TRBV28
j_call: TRBJ1-5
d_call: .

cdr3_aa: CAWSAPTGAGELFF
cdr3_nt: TGTGCCTGGAGTGCCCCGACAGGGGCCGGGGAGCTGTTTTTT
v_call: TRBV30
j_call: TRBJ2-2
d_call: TRBD1

cdr3_aa: CASKKPGQVPYEQYF
cdr3_nt: TGTGCCAGCAAAAAACCGGGACAGGTCCCCTACGAGCAGTACTTC
v_call: TRBV6-1
j_call: TRBJ2-7
d_call: TRBD1

cdr3_aa: CASSVGGMDEQFF
cdr3_nt: TGTGCCAGCAGCGTAGGAGGGATGGATGAGCAGTTCTTC
v_call: TRBV9
j_call: TRBJ2-1
d_call: .

cdr3_aa: CAWSPGQRNEKLFF
cdr3_nt: TGTGCCTGGAGTCCGGGACAAAGGAATGAAAAACTGTTTTTT
v_call: TRBV30
j_call: TRBJ1-4
d_call: .

cdr3_aa: CAWSSLDRIVNTEAFF
cdr3_nt: TGTGCCTGGAGTAGCTTAGACAGGATCGTGAACACTGAAGCTTTCTTT
v_call: TRBV30
j_call: TRBJ1-1
d_call: .

cdr3_aa: CASSPQTAYEQYF
cdr3_nt: TGTGCCAGTAGTCCACAGACAGCCTACGAGCAGTACTTC
v_call: TRBV19
j_call: TRBJ2-7
d_call: .